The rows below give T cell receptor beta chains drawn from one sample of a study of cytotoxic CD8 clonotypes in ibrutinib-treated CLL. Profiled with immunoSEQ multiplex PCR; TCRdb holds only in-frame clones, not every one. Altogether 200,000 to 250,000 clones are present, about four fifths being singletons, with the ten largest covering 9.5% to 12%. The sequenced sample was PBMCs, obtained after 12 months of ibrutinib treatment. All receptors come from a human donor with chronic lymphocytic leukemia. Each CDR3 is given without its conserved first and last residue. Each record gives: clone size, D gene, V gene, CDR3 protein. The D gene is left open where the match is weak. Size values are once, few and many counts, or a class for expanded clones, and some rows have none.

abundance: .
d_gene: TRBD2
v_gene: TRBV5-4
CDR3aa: ASSLARGERGEQF

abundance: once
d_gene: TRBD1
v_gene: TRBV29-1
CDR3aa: SVDGNRGRETQY

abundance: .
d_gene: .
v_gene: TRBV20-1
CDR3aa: SATFHGYT

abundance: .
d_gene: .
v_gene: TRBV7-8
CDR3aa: ASSDRVKPLRVNTGELF

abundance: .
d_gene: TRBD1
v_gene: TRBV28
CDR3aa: ASSWTGHPNYGYT

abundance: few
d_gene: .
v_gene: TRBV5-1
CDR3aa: ASSAGTGINQPQH

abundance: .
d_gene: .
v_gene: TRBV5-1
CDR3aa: ASSPTGGTVQETQY

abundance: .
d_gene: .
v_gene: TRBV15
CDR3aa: ATSRSQGGSSNQPQH

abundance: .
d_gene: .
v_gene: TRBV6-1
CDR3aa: ASSSDGPQH

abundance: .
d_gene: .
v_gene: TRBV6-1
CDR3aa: ASKAPQETQY

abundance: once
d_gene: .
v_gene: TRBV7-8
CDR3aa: ASSSQDGIYGYT

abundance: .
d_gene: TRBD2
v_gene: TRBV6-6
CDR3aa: ASSLLAGAYEQY

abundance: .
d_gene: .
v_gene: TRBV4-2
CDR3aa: ASSPYEGVDEQF

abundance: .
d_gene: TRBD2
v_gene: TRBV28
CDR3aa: ASSYPAGSGIGTDTQY

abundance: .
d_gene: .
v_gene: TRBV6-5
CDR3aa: ASSYSSRGYEQY

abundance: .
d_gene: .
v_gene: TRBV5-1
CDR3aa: ASSLVQGRDEQF

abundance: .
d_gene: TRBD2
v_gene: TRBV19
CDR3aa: ASSIGTASGRDEQY

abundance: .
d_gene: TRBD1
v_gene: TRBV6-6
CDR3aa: ASSYSGGSENTIY

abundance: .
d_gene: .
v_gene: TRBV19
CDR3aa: ASSIGVGEDTQY

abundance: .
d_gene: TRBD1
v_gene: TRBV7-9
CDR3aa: ASSLRGLGNTIY

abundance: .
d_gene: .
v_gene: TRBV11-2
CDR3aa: ASSIRQVGTEAF

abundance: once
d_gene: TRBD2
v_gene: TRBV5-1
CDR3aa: ASSIRGTIPEETQY

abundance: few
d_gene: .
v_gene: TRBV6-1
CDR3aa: GTEGVVDGAF